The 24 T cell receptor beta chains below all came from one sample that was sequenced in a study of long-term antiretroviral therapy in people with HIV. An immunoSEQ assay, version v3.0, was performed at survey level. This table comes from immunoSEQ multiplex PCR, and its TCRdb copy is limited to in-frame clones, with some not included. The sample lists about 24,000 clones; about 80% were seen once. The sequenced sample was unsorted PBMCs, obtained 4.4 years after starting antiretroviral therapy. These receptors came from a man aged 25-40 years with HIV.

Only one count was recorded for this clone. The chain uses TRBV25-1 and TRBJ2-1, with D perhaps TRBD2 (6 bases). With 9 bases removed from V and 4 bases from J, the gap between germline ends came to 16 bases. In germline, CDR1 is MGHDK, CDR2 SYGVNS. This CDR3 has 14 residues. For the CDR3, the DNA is TGTGCCAGTTTCCAGGGAGGACCGTACAATGAGCAGTTCTTC. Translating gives CASFQGGPYNEQFF. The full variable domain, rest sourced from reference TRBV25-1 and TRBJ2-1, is EADIYQTPRYLVIGTGKKITLECSQTMGHDKMYWYQQDPGMELHLIHYSYGVNSTEKGDLSSESTVSRIRTEHFPLTLESARPSHTSQYLCASFQGGPYNEQFFGPGTRLTVL.

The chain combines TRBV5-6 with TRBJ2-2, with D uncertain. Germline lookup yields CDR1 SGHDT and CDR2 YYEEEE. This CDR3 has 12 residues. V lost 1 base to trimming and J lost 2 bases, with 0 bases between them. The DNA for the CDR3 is TGTGCCAGCAGCTTGAACACCGGGGAGCTGTTTTTT. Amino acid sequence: CASSLNTGELFF. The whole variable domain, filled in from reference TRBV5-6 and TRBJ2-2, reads DAGVTQSPTHLIKTRGQQVTLRCSPKSGHDTVSWYQQALGQGPQFIFQYYEEEERQRGNFPDRFSGHQFPNYSSELNVNALLLGDSALYLCASSLNTGELFFGEGSRLTVL.

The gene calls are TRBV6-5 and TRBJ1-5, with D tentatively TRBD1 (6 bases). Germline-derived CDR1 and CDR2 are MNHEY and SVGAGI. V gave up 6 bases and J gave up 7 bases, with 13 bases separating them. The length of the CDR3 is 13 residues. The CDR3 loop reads CASRRDRRQPQHF. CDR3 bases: TGTGCCAGCAGACGTGACAGGAGGCAGCCCCAGCATTTT.

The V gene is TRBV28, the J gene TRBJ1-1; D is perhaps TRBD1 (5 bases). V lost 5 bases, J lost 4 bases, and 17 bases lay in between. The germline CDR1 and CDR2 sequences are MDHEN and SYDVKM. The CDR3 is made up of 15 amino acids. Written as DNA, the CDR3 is TGTGCCAGCAGTCCTCGGAGTCCGGGGGGCACTGAAGCTTTCTTT. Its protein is CASSPRSPGGTEAFF.

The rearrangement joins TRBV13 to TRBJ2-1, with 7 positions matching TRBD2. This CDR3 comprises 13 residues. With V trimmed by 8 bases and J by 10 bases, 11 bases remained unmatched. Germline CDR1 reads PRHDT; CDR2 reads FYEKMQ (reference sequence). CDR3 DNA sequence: TGTGCCAGCGACCTGGGGAGGGTAGGAGAGCAGTTCTTC. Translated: CASDLGRVGEQFF. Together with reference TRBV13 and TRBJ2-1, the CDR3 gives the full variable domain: AAGVIQSPRHLIKEKRETATLKCYPIPRHDTVYWYQQGPGQDPQFLISFYEKMQSDKGSIPDRFSAQQFSDYHSELNMSSLELGDSALYFCASDLGRVGEQFFGPGTRLTVL.

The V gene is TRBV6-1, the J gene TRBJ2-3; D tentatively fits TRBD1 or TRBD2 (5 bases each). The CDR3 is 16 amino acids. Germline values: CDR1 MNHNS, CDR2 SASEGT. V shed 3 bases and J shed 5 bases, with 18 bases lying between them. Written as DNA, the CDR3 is TGTGCCAGCAGTGACCGTATTGGGGGAGAGGGAGATACGCAGTATTTT. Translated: CASSDRIGGEGDTQYF.

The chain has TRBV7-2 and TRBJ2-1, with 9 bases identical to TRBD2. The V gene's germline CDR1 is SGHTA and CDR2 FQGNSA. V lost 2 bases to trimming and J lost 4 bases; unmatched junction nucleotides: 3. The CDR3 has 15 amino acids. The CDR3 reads CASSLKTSGYNEQFF. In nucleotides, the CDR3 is TGTGCCAGCAGCTTAAAGACTAGCGGATACAATGAGCAGTTCTTC.

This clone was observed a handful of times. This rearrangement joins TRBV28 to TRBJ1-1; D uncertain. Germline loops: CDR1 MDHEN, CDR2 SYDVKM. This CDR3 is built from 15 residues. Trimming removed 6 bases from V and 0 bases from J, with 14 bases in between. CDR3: CASSHHLRLNTEAFF. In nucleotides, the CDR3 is TGTGCCAGCAGCCACCACCTTCGACTGAACACTGAAGCTTTCTTT.

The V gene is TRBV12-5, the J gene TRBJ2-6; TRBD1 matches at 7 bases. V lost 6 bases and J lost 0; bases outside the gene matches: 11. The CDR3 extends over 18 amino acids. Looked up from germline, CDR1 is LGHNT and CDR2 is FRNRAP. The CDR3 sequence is CASGTSGTDSSGANVLTF. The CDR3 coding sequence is TGTGCTAGTGGAACTTCCGGGACAGATAGCTCTGGGGCCAACGTCCTGACTTTC.

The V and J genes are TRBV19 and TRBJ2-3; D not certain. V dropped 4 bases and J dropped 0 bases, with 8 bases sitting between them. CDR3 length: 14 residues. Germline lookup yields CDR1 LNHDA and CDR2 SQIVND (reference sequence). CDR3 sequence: CASSTTPSTDTQYF. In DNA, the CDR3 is TGTGCCAGTAGTACGACTCCCAGCACAGATACGCAGTATTTT.

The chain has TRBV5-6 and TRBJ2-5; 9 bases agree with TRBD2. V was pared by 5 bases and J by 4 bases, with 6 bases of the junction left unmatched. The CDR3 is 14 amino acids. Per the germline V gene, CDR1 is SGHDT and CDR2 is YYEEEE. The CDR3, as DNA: TGTGCCAGCAGTTCCGGGACTAGCTTAGAGACCCAGTACTTC. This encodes CASSSGTSLETQYF.

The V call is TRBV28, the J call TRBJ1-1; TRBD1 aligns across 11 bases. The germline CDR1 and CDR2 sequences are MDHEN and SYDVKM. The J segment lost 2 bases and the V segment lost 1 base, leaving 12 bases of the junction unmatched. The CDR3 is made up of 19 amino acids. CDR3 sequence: CASSLYGPGQGALNTEAFF. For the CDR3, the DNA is TGTGCCAGCAGTTTATATGGCCCTGGACAGGGGGCGCTCAACACTGAAGCTTTCTTT.

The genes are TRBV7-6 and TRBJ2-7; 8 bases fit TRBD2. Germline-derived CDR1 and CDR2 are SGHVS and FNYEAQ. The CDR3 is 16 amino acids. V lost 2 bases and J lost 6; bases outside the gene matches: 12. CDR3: CASSLSPGAGVGEQYF. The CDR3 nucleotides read TGTGCCAGCAGCTTAAGTCCAGGAGCGGGAGTCGGCGAGCAGTACTTC.

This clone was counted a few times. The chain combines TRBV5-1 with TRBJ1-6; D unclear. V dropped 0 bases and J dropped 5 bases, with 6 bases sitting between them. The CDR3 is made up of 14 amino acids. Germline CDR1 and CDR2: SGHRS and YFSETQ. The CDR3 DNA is TGCGCCAGCAGCTTGGTTGGGAATAATTCACCCCTCCACTTT. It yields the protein CASSLVGNNSPLHF.

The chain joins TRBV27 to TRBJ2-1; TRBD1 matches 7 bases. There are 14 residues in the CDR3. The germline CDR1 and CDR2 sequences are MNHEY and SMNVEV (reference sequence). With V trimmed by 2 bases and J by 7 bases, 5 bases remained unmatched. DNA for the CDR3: TGTGCCAGCAGTTTAGGTAGGGGGCAGAATGAGCAGTTCTTC. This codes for CASSLGRGQNEQFF.

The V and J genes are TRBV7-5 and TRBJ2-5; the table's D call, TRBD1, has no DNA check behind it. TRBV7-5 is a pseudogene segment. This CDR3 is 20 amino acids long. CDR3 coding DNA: TGTGCCAGAAGTTGCGTTACAGGGGGCCTGTGGATAGCGGGAAGGGAGACCCAGTACTTC. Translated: CARSCVTGGLWIAGRETQYF.

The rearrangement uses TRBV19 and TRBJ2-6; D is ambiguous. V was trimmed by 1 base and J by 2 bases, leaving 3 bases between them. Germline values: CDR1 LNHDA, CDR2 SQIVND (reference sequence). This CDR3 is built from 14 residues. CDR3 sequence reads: CASSIAPGANVLTF. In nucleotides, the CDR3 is TGTGCCAGTAGTATAGCCCCTGGGGCCAACGTCCTGACTTTC.

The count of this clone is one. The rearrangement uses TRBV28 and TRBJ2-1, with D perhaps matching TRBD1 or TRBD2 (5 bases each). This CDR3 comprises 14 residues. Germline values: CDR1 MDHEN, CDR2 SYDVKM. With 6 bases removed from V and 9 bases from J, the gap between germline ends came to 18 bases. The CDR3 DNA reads TGTGCCAGCAGCCGCTCCGGGGCGGTAACTGAGCAGTTCTTC. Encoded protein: CASSRSGAVTEQFF.

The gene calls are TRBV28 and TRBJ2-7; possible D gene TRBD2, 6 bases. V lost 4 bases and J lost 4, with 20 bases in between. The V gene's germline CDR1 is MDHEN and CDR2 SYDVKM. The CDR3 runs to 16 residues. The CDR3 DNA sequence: TGTGCCAGCAGTTCGGAGGGCTCGAGGGGCTCTTACGAGCAGTACTTC. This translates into CASSSEGSRGSYEQYF.

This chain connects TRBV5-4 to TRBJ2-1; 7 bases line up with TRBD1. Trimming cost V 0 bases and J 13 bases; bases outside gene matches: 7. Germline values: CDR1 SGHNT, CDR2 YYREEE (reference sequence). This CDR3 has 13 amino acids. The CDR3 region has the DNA TGTGCCAGCAGCTTGGACAGGGGAGAGGGACAGTTCTTC. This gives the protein CASSLDRGEGQFF.

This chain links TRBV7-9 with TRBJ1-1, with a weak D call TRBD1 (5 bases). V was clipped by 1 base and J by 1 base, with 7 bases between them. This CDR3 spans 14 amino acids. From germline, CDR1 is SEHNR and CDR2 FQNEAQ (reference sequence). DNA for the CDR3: TGTGCCAGCAGCTTAGGCAGGGCGAACACTGAAGCTTTCTTT. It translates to CASSLGRANTEAFF.

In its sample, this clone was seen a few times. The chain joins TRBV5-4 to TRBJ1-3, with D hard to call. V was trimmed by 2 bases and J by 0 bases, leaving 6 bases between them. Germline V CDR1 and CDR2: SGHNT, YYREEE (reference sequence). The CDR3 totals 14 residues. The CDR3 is CASSFYGSGNTIYF. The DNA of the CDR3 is TGTGCCAGCAGCTTTTATGGCTCTGGAAACACCATATATTTT.

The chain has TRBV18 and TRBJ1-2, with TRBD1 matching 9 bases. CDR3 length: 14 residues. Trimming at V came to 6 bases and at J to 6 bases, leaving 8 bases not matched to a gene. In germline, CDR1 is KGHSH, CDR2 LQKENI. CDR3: CASSVGQGEDGYTF. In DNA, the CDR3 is TGTGCCAGCTCCGTGGGACAGGGAGAAGATGGCTACACCTTC.

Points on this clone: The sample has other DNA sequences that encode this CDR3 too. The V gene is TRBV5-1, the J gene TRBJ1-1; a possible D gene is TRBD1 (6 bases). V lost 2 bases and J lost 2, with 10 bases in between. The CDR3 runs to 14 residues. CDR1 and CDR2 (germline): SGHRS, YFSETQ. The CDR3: CASSLTGINTEAFF. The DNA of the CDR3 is TGCGCCAGCAGCTTAACAGGGATTAACACTGAAGCTTTCTTT.